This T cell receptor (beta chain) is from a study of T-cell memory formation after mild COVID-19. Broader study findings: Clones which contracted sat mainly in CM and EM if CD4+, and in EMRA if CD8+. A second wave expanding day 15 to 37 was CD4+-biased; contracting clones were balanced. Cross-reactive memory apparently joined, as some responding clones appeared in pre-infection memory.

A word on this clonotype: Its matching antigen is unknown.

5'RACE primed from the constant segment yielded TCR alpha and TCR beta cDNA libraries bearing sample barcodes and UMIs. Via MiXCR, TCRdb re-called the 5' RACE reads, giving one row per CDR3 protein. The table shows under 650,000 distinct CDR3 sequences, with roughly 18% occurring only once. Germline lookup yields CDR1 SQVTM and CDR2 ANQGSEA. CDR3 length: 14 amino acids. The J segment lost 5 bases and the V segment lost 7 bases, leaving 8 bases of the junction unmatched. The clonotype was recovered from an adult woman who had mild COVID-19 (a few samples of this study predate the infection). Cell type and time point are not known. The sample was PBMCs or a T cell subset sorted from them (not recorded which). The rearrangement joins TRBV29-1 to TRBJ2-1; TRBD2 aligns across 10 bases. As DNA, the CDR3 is TGCAGCGGAAAAAGCGGGAGGGCGGACAATGAGCAGTTCTTC. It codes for CSGKSGRADNEQFF.